The next 14 T cell receptor beta chains were all read from a single sample in a study of T-cell reconstitution after alpha-beta-depleted transplantation in children. Researchers prepared the TCRbeta library using unique molecular identifiers, the study reports. A single record per CDR3 protein comes from TCRdb applying MiXCR to the PCR reads. Of hundreds of thousands of distinct CDR3 sequences in the sample, roughly 13% are singletons; the top ten hold over 2%. The material sequenced was PBMCs, mostly from graft donor cells, taken 360 days after TCRalphabeta/CD19-depleted stem cell transplant. The source of these receptors is a male patient aged 5 to 17 who had a stem cell transplant for acute myeloid leukemia, so the T cells may come from the graft donor.

The chain combines TRBV3-1 with TRBJ1-2, with D unresolved. The CDR3 has 13 amino acids. The germline CDR1 and CDR2 sequences are LGHDT and YNNKEL (reference sequence). Trimming left V 2 bases short and J 4 bases short, with 8 bases between. The CDR3 sequence is CASSQQAGYGYTF. As DNA, the CDR3 is TGTGCCAGCAGCCAACAGGCGGGCTATGGCTACACCTTC.

This clonotype was seen ten or more times. The chain uses TRBV11-2 and TRBJ2-3; 12 nucleotides line up with TRBD2. This CDR3 contains 19 residues. Germline V gene data show CDR1 as SGHAT and CDR2 as FQNNGV. J lost 2 bases, V lost 2 bases, and 11 bases had no gene match. The CDR3 is CASSLTRSGLAGPTDTQYF. In DNA form, the CDR3 reads TGTGCCAGCAGCTTAACCCGCTCCGGACTAGCGGGACCCACAGATACGCAGTATTTT.

This chain uses TRBV29-1 with TRBJ1-1, with TRBD1 as a possible D gene (6 bases). This CDR3 has 13 amino acids. Germline CDR1 is SQVTM and CDR2 is ANQGSEA. V was shortened by 1 base and J by 4 bases, with 10 bases between the two germline ends. The CDR3 spells CSVEGARGTEAFF. CDR3 nucleotide sequence: TGCAGCGTTGAAGGGGCCAGGGGCACTGAAGCTTTCTTT.

The DNA for the CDR3 is TGTGCCAGCAGCTCCAAGGGGAACGAGCAGTACTTC. Its protein product is CASSSKGNEQYF. The V gene is TRBV7-2, the J gene TRBJ2-7; D might be TRBD1 (5 bases). Germline V gene sequence: CDR1 SGHTA, CDR2 FQGNSA. This CDR3 region has 12 residues. Deletions cut 4 bases from V and 5 bases from J, with 9 bases between. The variable domain in full, with the rest retrieved from reference TRBV7-2 and TRBJ2-7, is GAGVSQSPSNKVTEKGKDVELRCDPISGHTALYWYRQSLGQGLEFLIYFQGNSAPDKSGLPSDRFSAERTGGSVSTLTIQRTQQEDSAVYLCASSSKGNEQYFGPGTRLTVT.

This clonotype came up many times. The chain carries TRBV20-1 and TRBJ2-1; 7 bases line up with TRBD1. This CDR3 spans 14 amino acids. Germline V CDR1 and CDR2: DFQATT, SNEGSKA (reference sequence). The chain's CDR3 is CTINRGPLYNEQFF. In nucleotides, the CDR3 is TGCACTATTAACAGGGGACCTCTCTACAATGAGCAGTTCTTC.

The genes are TRBV28 and TRBJ2-7, with a weak D call TRBD2 (6 bases). Germline values: CDR1 MDHEN, CDR2 SYDVKM. The CDR3 loop spans 15 amino acids. Trimming left V 2 bases short and J 2 bases short, with 13 bases between. The CDR3 coding sequence is TGTGCCAGCAGTTTAAATGGATGGGGGGCCTACGAGCAGTACTTC. It translates to CASSLNGWGAYEQYF.

V and J are TRBV7-2 and TRBJ2-1, with a possible D match to TRBD2 (5 bases). The ends were cut back, 1 base at V and 3 bases at J, with 13 bases in the middle. The CDR3 is made up of 16 amino acids. Germline assignment: CDR1 SGHTA and CDR2 FQGNSA. The CDR3 DNA reads TGTGCCAGCAGCTTAGTAAACGGGAAGGGCTACAATGAGCAGTTCTTC. This codes for CASSLVNGKGYNEQFF.

There are many counts of this clonotype. This sequence joins TRBV4-3 and TRBJ2-7; 9 nucleotides match TRBD2. CDR1 is LGHNA, CDR2 YSLEER, per germline. Trimming cost V 5 bases and J 8 bases; bases outside gene matches: 10. The length of the CDR3 is 14 residues. The CDR3 sequence is CASSSAGGTRQQYF. CDR3 DNA sequence: TGCGCCAGCAGCTCCGCGGGAGGGACTAGGCAGCAGTACTTC.

This clonotype was counted many times. V and J are TRBV6-5 and TRBJ1-5, with D possibly matching TRBD1 (6 bases). The CDR3 loop spans 18 amino acids. Trimming pared 2 bases from V and 3 bases from J, leaving 20 bases between. Germline-derived CDR1 and CDR2 are MNHEY and SVGAGI. As DNA, the CDR3 is TGTGCCAGCAGTTACCCGGCGGGGGGGCGGGCGGACAATCAGCCCCAGCATTTT. Residues: CASSYPAGGRADNQPQHF.

The chain employs TRBV20-1 and TRBJ2-1, with D unresolved. The ends were cut back, 2 bases at V and 1 base at J, with 9 bases in the middle. The length of the CDR3 is 14 residues. Looked up from germline, CDR1 is DFQATT and CDR2 is SNEGSKA (reference sequence). For the CDR3, the DNA is TGCAGTGCTAGAAGGGCAAAGTCCTACAATGAGCAGTTCTTC. This encodes CSARRAKSYNEQFF.

This chain links TRBV20-1 with TRBJ2-7; D perhaps matches TRBD2 (6 bases). CDR1 is DFQATT, CDR2 SNEGSKA, per germline (reference sequence). Trimming took 4 bases from V and 0 from J, leaving 7 bases between them. This CDR3 is 12 amino acids long. The CDR3 here is CSATGVSYEQYF. The CDR3 DNA follows: TGCAGTGCTACGGGGGTCTCCTACGAGCAGTACTTC.

CDR3 region: CSVVAYSRDKLYYEQYF. The CDR3 DNA reads as TGCAGCGTTGTCGCTTACTCCCGGGACAAACTGTACTACGAGCAGTACTTC. This chain uses TRBV29-1 with TRBJ2-7; possibly TRBD1 for D (6 bases). The CDR3 is 17 amino acids. Trimming cost V 4 bases and J 3 bases, with 25 bases left between them. Germline V gene lookup returns CDR1 SQVTM and CDR2 ANQGSEA.

The chain links TRBV28 to TRBJ2-7; 9 bases match TRBD1. Germline V lookup: CDR1 MDHEN, CDR2 SYDVKM. V lost 4 bases, J lost 2 bases, and 9 bases stayed unmatched. The CDR3 length is 16 residues. CDR3 residues: CASSSPGTGSPYEQYF. In nucleotides, the CDR3 is TGTGCCAGCAGTTCCCCCGGGACAGGGTCCCCCTACGAGCAGTACTTC.

This clonotype occurred a few times. This chain uses TRBV11-2 with TRBJ1-3; D is possibly TRBD1 (6 bases). CDR3 length: 17 residues. The V end was cut by 0 bases, the J end by 0 bases, with 12 bases between. Germline-derived CDR1 and CDR2 are SGHAT and FQNNGV. The CDR3 spells CASSLETGLFSGNTIYF. CDR3 DNA sequence: TGTGCCAGCAGCTTAGAGACAGGCCTTTTCTCTGGAAACACCATATATTTT.